These 22 T cell receptor beta chains originate from one sample sequenced in a study of control samples from healthy donors and cancer patients (TCRdb year 2020). Library preparation used the immunoSEQ multiplex PCR assay. As stored in TCRdb, this immuneACCESS dataset retains in-frame rearrangements with V and J assigned. A fraction of the clones does not appear; measured against another copy, unresolved V genes explain less than half of the discrepancy, and the remainder lacks a known reason. In this sample the table shows 55,000 to 85,000 clones, just under 90% of which occur a single time. The leading ten clones occupy roughly a fifth of the sample. The sample consisted of PBMCs. These receptors were obtained from a man in his sixties with lung cancer.

The genes are TRBV11-2 and TRBJ1-6; D not certain. Per the germline V gene, CDR1 is SGHAT and CDR2 is FQNNGV. V was pared by 3 bases and J by 8 bases, with 11 bases between. The CDR3 has 14 residues. The CDR3 region is CASSFSLRDSPLHF. The DNA of the CDR3 is TGTGCCAGCAGCTTTTCCCTTAGGGATTCACCCCTCCACTTT.

The chain recombines TRBV27 with TRBJ1-2; D is unclear. With 10 bases removed from V and 2 bases from J, the gap between germline ends came to 32 bases. The CDR3 is 19 amino acids. The germline V gene encodes CDR1 MNHEY and CDR2 SMNVEV (reference sequence). As DNA, the CDR3 is TGTGCCACCATTGCCCGCCAAGGATGGGGAGGCTTAGGGAACTATGGCTACACCTTC. As protein: CATIARQGWGGLGNYGYTF.

The rearrangement joins TRBV2 to TRBJ2-4; 10 nucleotides line up with TRBD2. J lost 6 bases, V lost 0 bases, and 8 bases had no gene match. The CDR3 has 17 residues. The germline V gene encodes CDR1 SNHLY and CDR2 FYNNEI. The CDR3 is CASSEAISGGAGNIQYF. Written as DNA, the CDR3 is TGTGCCAGCAGTGAAGCGATCAGCGGGGGGGCCGGAAACATTCAGTACTTC.

This chain links TRBV24-1 with TRBJ1-3; D gene unclear. CDR1 is KGHDR, CDR2 SFDVKD, per germline. The CDR3 length is 14 residues. With 3 bases removed from V and 4 bases from J, the gap between germline ends came to 9 bases. Here the CDR3 DNA reads TGTGCCACCAGTGATCCCTTCAGAGGAAACACCATATATTTT. It yields the protein CATSDPFRGNTIYF.

The rearrangement joins TRBV5-6 to TRBJ1-5; the D gene is possibly TRBD1 (6 bases). V shed 1 base and J shed 5 bases, with 25 bases lying between them. The CDR3 is 19 amino acids. Germline values: CDR1 SGHDT, CDR2 YYEEEE. The chain's CDR3 is CASSLRGGGGPLSDQPQHF. The CDR3 nucleotides are TGTGCCAGCAGCTTGCGGGGAGGGGGGGGGCCCCTAAGTGATCAGCCCCAGCATTTT.

CDR3 residues: CASSQGGFEQYF. In DNA form, the CDR3 reads TGTGCCAGCAGCCAAGGAGGGTTCGAGCAGTACTTC. The V and J genes are TRBV3-1 (or the pseudogene TRBV3-2) and TRBJ2-7, with D possibly being TRBD2 (5 bases). CDR1 is LGHDT and CDR2 is YNNKEL in the germline V gene (reference sequence). With 1 base removed from V and 6 bases from J, the gap between germline ends came to 7 bases. There are 12 residues in the CDR3.

This sequence joins TRBV7-9 and TRBJ2-2; 9 bases map to TRBD1. Germline loops: CDR1 SEHNR, CDR2 FQNEAQ (reference sequence). After removal of 5 bases from V and 7 bases from J, the junction contained 11 bases not matched to a gene. The CDR3 runs 16 residues. The CDR3 reads CASSQTGTGLVGELFF. CDR3 nucleotides: TGTGCCAGCAGCCAGACCGGGACAGGGTTGGTCGGGGAGCTGTTTTTT. Looking up the rest from reference TRBV7-9 and TRBJ2-2 gives the full variable domain: DTGVSQNPRHKITKRGQNVTFRCDPISEHNRLYWYRQTLGQGPEFLTYFQNEAQLEKSRLLSDRFSAERPKGSFSTLEIQRTEQGDSAMYLCASSQTGTGLVGELFFGEGSRLTVL.

This clone was detected only a few times. The chain recombines TRBV9 with TRBJ2-1; D ambiguous. Between the trimmed V and J ends, which lost 2 bases and 6 bases, there was a span of 6 bases. The germline V gene has CDR1 SGDLS and CDR2 YYNGEE. This CDR3 has 12 residues. The CDR3 loop is CASSVLLNEQFF. CDR3 nucleotide sequence: TGTGCCAGCAGCGTCCTACTCAATGAGCAGTTCTTC.

The CDR3 region has the DNA TGCGCCAGCAGTGGTTGGAGGGGGACCGGGGAGCTGTTTTTT. It specifies CASSGWRGTGELFF. J is TRBJ2-2 and V is TRBV10-1; tentatively, D is TRBD1 or TRBD2 (6 bases each). This CDR3 has 14 amino acids. V was trimmed by 4 bases and J by 5 bases, leaving 11 bases between them. Looked up from germline, CDR1 is WNHNN and CDR2 is SYGVQD (reference sequence).

The chain uses TRBV18 and TRBJ2-1; D perhaps matches TRBD2 (5 bases). CDR1 and CDR2 (germline): KGHSH, LQKENI. The CDR3 extends over 19 amino acids. Trimming removed 4 bases from V and 4 bases from J, with 26 bases in between. The CDR3 DNA sequence: TGTGCCAGCTCACGCGCCCGGGTAGAGGGAGTGAGGATTTACAATGAGCAGTTCTTC. Translating gives CASSRARVEGVRIYNEQFF. Full variable domain (outside the CDR3, taken from reference TRBV18 and TRBJ2-1): NAGVMQNPRHLVRRRGQEARLRCSPMKGHSHVYWYRQLPEEGLKFMVYLQKENIIDESGMPKERFSAEFPKEGPSILRIQQVVRGDSAAYFCASSRARVEGVRIYNEQFFGPGTRLTVL.

V is TRBV7-9 and J is TRBJ1-1; D gene ambiguous. Germline V gives CDR1 SEHNR, CDR2 FQNEAQ (reference sequence). The ends were cut back, 5 bases at V and 4 bases at J, with 14 bases in the middle. This CDR3 has 14 residues. CDR3 sequence: CASSPTLATTEAFF. CDR3 nucleotide sequence: TGTGCCAGCAGCCCGACCTTAGCCACCACTGAAGCTTTCTTT.

The chain links TRBV6-4 to TRBJ2-5; 10 nucleotides agree with TRBD2. Germline V CDR1 and CDR2: MRHNA, SNTAGT. This CDR3 has 22 residues. Trimming removed 0 bases from V and 1 base from J; junction bases left unmatched: 20. The CDR3 loop is CASSDSKPAGGTRNPIQETQYF. CDR3 bases: TGTGCCAGCAGTGACTCCAAACCAGCGGGGGGGACACGAAATCCGATCCAAGAGACCCAGTACTTC.

The V gene is TRBV6-6, the J gene TRBJ2-2; perhaps TRBD2 as D (6 bases). This CDR3 has 14 amino acids. Per the germline V gene, CDR1 is MNHNY and CDR2 is SVGAGI (reference sequence). V was trimmed by 6 bases and J by 1 base, leaving 9 bases between them. CDR3 sequence (DNA): TGTGCCAGCAGGTGGGACTGGAACACCGGGGAGCTGTTTTTT. Translated, it gives CASRWDWNTGELFF.

The J gene is TRBJ1-2, the V gene TRBV30; 7 nucleotides agree with TRBD1. Germline V gene sequence: CDR1 GTSNPN, CDR2 SVGIG (reference sequence). V lost 4 bases and J lost 13; bases outside the gene matches: 12. This CDR3 contains 12 residues. CDR3 protein: CAWNFRDRKVTF. The CDR3 DNA sequence: TGTGCCTGGAACTTCCGGGACAGAAAAGTCACCTTC.

This chain uses TRBV2 with TRBJ1-2; D gene ambiguous. Trimming cost V 3 bases and J 4 bases, with 12 bases left between them. Germline CDR1 reads SNHLY; CDR2 reads FYNNEI. The CDR3 runs 14 residues. The CDR3 here is CASSDRAGSYGYTF. The CDR3 DNA is TGTGCCAGCAGTGATCGGGCAGGCTCCTATGGCTACACCTTC.

The rearrangement links TRBV29-1 to TRBJ2-7; unclear D gene. Germline CDR1 reads SQVTM; CDR2 reads ANQGSEA. The CDR3 sequence is 15 residues long. Trimming stripped 5 bases from V and 6 bases from J, with 23 bases between. Here the CDR3 DNA reads TGCAGCGTTCAGTACGCGCCGGATCTCCCGGGCGAGCAGTACTTC. Its protein is CSVQYAPDLPGEQYF.

The V call is TRBV4-1, the J call TRBJ1-1; no firm D call. CDR3 length: 17 amino acids. Germline CDR1 MGHRA, CDR2 YSYEKL. Trimming pared 4 bases from V and 4 bases from J, leaving 22 bases between. CDR3 sequence (DNA): TGCGCCAGCAGCCCCTCCCGACTTTTAGACGTTACCACTGAAGCTTTCTTT. It codes for CASSPSRLLDVTTEAFF.

The chain combines TRBV18 with TRBJ1-1; no clear D. V was trimmed by 0 bases and J by 1 base, leaving 12 bases between them. This CDR3 contains 16 residues. The germline V gene has CDR1 KGHSH and CDR2 LQKENI. The CDR3 DNA follows: TGTGCCAGCTCACCACCCGAGGGAGGGCCGAACACTGAAGCTTTCTTT. Its translation: CASSPPEGGPNTEAFF.

In this sample, this clone turned up once. Distinct nucleotide sequences in the sample also encode this CDR3. The genes are TRBV6-5 and TRBJ1-1; D gene uncertain. In germline, CDR1 is MNHEY, CDR2 SVGAGI. V was pared by 0 bases and J by 3 bases, with 11 bases between. This CDR3 spans 15 amino acids. The CDR3: CASSYSSRPDTEAFF. CDR3 sequence (DNA): TGTGCCAGCAGTTACTCGAGTCGGCCGGACACTGAAGCTTTCTTT.

CDR3 nucleotide sequence: TGTGCCAGCAGTGCAGGACAGGGGGAGGGGGCCAACGTCCTGACTTTC. Protein product: CASSAGQGEGANVLTF. The chain links TRBV6-1 to TRBJ2-6; 10 bases agree with TRBD1. Germline trimming cut 4 bases from V and 4 bases from J; bases unmatched to any gene: 4. Germline CDR1 reads MNHNS; CDR2 reads SASEGT. The CDR3 is made up of 16 amino acids.

The gene calls are TRBV13 and TRBJ2-2, with TRBD2 as a possible D gene (7 bases). The germline CDR1 and CDR2 sequences are PRHDT and FYEKMQ (reference sequence). V was pared by 4 bases and J by 5 bases, with 17 bases between. The CDR3 is made up of 16 amino acids. CDR3 in DNA: TGTGCCAGCAGCTCCCCTTGGGGGGGCCGAACCGGGGAGCTGTTTTTT. It translates to CASSSPWGGRTGELFF.

The chain combines TRBV2 with TRBJ1-1; TRBD1 agrees at 7 bases. The CDR3 loop spans 15 amino acids. Unmatched junction bases numbered 6, after V lost 5 bases and J lost 0 bases. Looked up from germline, CDR1 is SNHLY and CDR2 is FYNNEI. The CDR3 DNA follows: TGTGCCAGCAGTAGAGGGGGCAGGATGAACACTGAAGCTTTCTTT. This translates into CASSRGGRMNTEAFF.